This paragraph reports one TCR beta chain. The antigen is unknown. PCR primers comprised 60 Vbeta and 13 Jbeta primers. Sequencing used immunoSEQ multiplex PCR; TCRdb keeps in-frame clones, though not all of them. This table holds roughly 200,000 clones, roughly 8.7% found once. Germline assignment: CDR1 SGDLS and CDR2 YYNGEE. V shed 4 bases, J shed 3 bases, and the junction held 11 bases outside the gene matches. This CDR3 has 18 residues. These data originate in a study of cytomegalovirus exposure and HLA in healthy donors. In the study overall: Membership in the Caucasian-associated ancestry cluster was found for about 84% of roughly 360 genotyped donors. Study-wide results and caveats: It is likely that the observed cluster of highly shared sequence variants was a sequencing artifact.

This TCR was recovered from a woman aged 25 to 39 in good health and CMV-seropositive. Sequences were obtained from PBMCs. The chain recombines TRBV9 with TRBJ2-6; 9 bases line up with TRBD1. This chain's CDR3 is CASSTGQGSLIGANVLTF. The CDR3 bases are TGTGCCAGCAGCACCGGACAGGGGAGCCTCATTGGGGCCAACGTCCTGACTTTC. The variable domain in full, completed from reference TRBV9 and TRBJ2-6, reads DSGVTQTPKHLITATGQRVTLRCSPRSGDLSVYWYQQSLDQGLQFLIQYYNGEERAKGNILERFSAQQFPDLHSELNLSSLELGDSALYFCASSTGQGSLIGANVLTFGAGSRLTVL.